This TCR beta chain was documented in a study of shared clonotypes between healthy human individuals (dated by TCRdb to between 2020 and 2021). For the wider study: Three men and a couple of women, aged 18 to 49 years, made up the cohort. To estimate repertoire size and how much clonotype sharing occurs between individuals, the study deeply sequenced the blood TCR repertoires of 4 to 6 healthy adults. Different laboratories and diverse techniques were used to prepare libraries and sequence TCR repertoires, to increase sequencing depth and limit assay-specific biases. Leukapheresis yielded between about 0.9 and 9 billion PBMCs per donor. For each donor, CD4 naive and CD4 memory were each run on three plates, CD8 naive on two plates, and CD8 memory on one plate.

Healthy HIV-negative adults with no recently reported acute infections or vaccinations were included as donors. Every donor was a Caucasian adult living in Nashville, Tennessee, USA. CD4+ T cells were enriched through magnetic negative selection, after which naive cells were positively selected on CD45RA and the remaining negative fraction served as the memory subset. Blood was collected by leukapheresis, and PBMCs were isolated by Ficoll-Histopaque density gradient centrifugation and then cryopreserved in liquid nitrogen vapor phase. Analytical flow cytometry was used to check the purity and quantity of every magnetically sorted T cell population. Genomic DNA was isolated from every sorted fraction and measured by UV absorbance on a Nanodrop 2000c. Regarding this clone: It has no known antigen specificity. Base qualities are not at hand, and no much larger clone is one base apart.

CDR1 and CDR2, per the germline V gene, are ENHRY and SYGVKD. The CDR3 measures 15 amino acids from cysteine to phenylalanine. Left in the record is the CDR3 DNA by itself, 45 bases read in frame from the first base. Trimming removed 6 bases from V and 4 bases from J; the gene matches leave 11 bases unexplained. Beyond this particular receptor, the publication reports: Because the study included a small number of donors, the genetic and exposure-history diversity represented was limited. Naive subsets generally had larger estimated clonotype richness than memory subsets. Incomplete sequencing was indicated by rarefaction of sorted-subset datasets, despite the large sequencing depth. Higher generation probabilities were observed for clonotypes shared by all four sorted-subset donors than for non-shared clonotypes. Pairwise subsampling led to the expectation that sequencing depth would affect the degree of clonotype sharing among donors. Only blood was sampled, and tissue TCR repertoires likely differ from those in blood. Across four donors, about 4.5% of naive CD4, around 3.3% of naive CD8, 2% to 2.5% of memory CD4, and approximately 0.4% of memory CD8 clonotypes were shared.

Using the deep immunoSEQ assay, multiplex PCR amplified TCR CDR3 regions from genomic DNA. Extracted genomic DNA from each cell subset was spread evenly across all wells of several immunoSEQ 96-well plates, with each plate serving as a replicate. For sorted subsets, 200 to 250 ng of genomic DNA, equivalent to roughly 33,000 T cell genomes, went into each replicate PCR. The purified libraries were quantified using a Qubit 3.0 fluorometer, sized with a Bioanalyzer 2100, and then quantified again using the KAPA Library Quantification kit. Every immunoSEQ 96-well plate was sequenced on a dedicated single-read 150-cycle Illumina NextSeq 550 flow cell. Processing in the source paper ran as follows. Because only junctional sequences without quality scores were contained in the immunoSEQ output, filtering matching that applied to full-length reads could not be performed. Sequences were annotated with PyIR, a Python wrapper for IgBLAST v1.9, and V/J genes and CDR3 were assigned using IMGT germline references. Reads were filtered out if the reads had weak V/J assignments (E-value above 1e-6), no CDR3, stop codons, out-of-frame junctions, or ambiguous translated residues. V3J clonotypes were defined as sequences sharing an identical inferred V gene, J gene, and CDR3 amino acid sequence. Percentage overlap between repertoires was computed as shared unique clonotypes divided by the size of the smaller repertoire. Three approaches were used to assess repertoire richness: RTK rarefaction, the Chao1 estimator, and Recon v2.1 estimates of unobserved clonotypes. Generation probabilities were computed with OLGA for all TCRbeta clonotypes obtained by the gDNA method from four donors. The table comes from immuneACCESS by way of TCRdb, which keeps in-frame sequences with V and J called. Part of the clones is missing from these tables; in studies checked, under half for an unresolved V gene and the rest for unknown reasons. The DNA was the basis for D and trimming; V, J and clone size are from that table. The sample profile shows hundreds of thousands of clones; 73% of them were found once. Roughly 2% of the sample is in the top ten clones.

The origin of this receptor is a woman aged 25 to 39 in good health. The rearranged segments are TRBV10-3 and TRBJ2-5, and 7 bases in between align with TRBD2. Specimen: memory CD4+ T cells sorted from blood. The sample's cell subset or site label, in plain terms: CD45RA-negative fraction. The DNA sequence is TGTGCCATCAGCCGAACGGCAGGCGGGGGAGAGACCCAGTACTTC. The translation is CAISRTAGGGETQYF.